The clone carrying this T cell receptor (beta chain) occurred once. This sample was included in a study of T cells after somatic rescue of genetic block. TCRdb's copy holds only in-frame clones and misses some; the assay was immunoSEQ multiplex PCR. Of about 68,000 clones in the sample, 80% to 95% were seen once. The CDR3 spans 16 residues. The germline V and J ends were trimmed by 8 bases and 0 bases, with 17 bases remaining between them. CDR1 and CDR2 (germline): ENHRY, SYGVKD. The sequence derives from a man in his forties. The rearrangement links TRBV10-3 to TRBJ1-3; D gene ambiguous. The sequenced sample consisted of peripheral blood mononuclear cells (PBMCs). The CDR3, as DNA: TGTGCCATCTGGTCGGGATTCGAAAGCTCTGGAAACACCATATATTTT. This codes for CAIWSGFESSGNTIYF.